The next 9 T cell receptor beta chains were all read from a single sample in a study of graft-versus-host responses after intestinal transplantation. Co-plated with around 200,000 CFSE-labeled responder cells were around 200,000 irradiated, violet-dye-labeled stimulator cells. Some clones are missing from TCRdb's copy, which holds only in-frame ones; the method was immunoSEQ multiplex PCR. The sample holds over 8,500 clones, 25% to 30% seen once. The specimen comprised alloreactive CD8+ T cells from a mixed lymphocyte reaction culture, sampled before intestinal transplant. Subset here: CFSE-low proliferating T cells sorted from approximately six-day pre-transplant mixed lymphocyte reaction (GvH or HvG direction). The receptors were gathered from a human patient who received an intestinal transplant.

This clone is medium-sized in the sample. The chain joins TRBV19 to TRBJ1-2, with TRBD1 identical over 8 bases. V shed 6 bases, J shed 0 bases, and the junction held 15 bases outside the gene matches. From germline, CDR1 is LNHDA and CDR2 SQIVND (reference sequence). The CDR3 contains 18 residues. Here the CDR3 reads CASSYSSLGQGANYGYTF. As DNA, the CDR3 is TGTGCCAGTAGCTACTCTTCACTTGGACAGGGAGCTAACTATGGCTACACCTTC. Full variable domain (outside the CDR3, taken from reference TRBV19 and TRBJ1-2): DGGITQSPKYLFRKEGQNVTLSCEQNLNHDAMYWYRQDPGQGLRLIYYSQIVNDFQKGDIAEGYSVSREKKESFPLTVTSAQKNPTAFYLCASSYSSLGQGANYGYTFGSGTRLTVV.

V and J are TRBV5-4 and TRBJ2-5, with D perhaps matching TRBD2 (5 bases). Trimming took 4 bases from V and 1 from J, leaving 11 bases between them. CDR1 and CDR2 from the germline V gene are SGHNT and YYREEE (reference sequence). The CDR3 covers 14 residues. CDR3 bases: TGTGCCAGCAGCAACGGACGGGGCCAAGAGACCCAGTACTTC. Protein product: CASSNGRGQETQYF. Together with reference TRBV5-4 and TRBJ2-5, the CDR3 gives the full variable domain: ETGVTQSPTHLIKTRGQQVTLRCSSQSGHNTVSWYQQALGQGPQFIFQYYREEENGRGNFPPRFSGLQFPNYSSELNVNALELDDSALYLCASSNGRGQETQYFGPGTRLLVL.

This clone ranks as medium-sized. V gene TRBV19 combines with J gene TRBJ2-5; 8 bases are a match to TRBD2. Germline CDR1 LNHDA, CDR2 SQIVND (reference sequence). The CDR3 has 13 amino acids. Trimming removed 6 bases from V and 4 bases from J; junction bases left unmatched: 4. CDR3 in DNA: TGTGCCAGTAGGCTAGCGGGTCGAGAGACCCAGTACTTC. Its protein product is CASRLAGRETQYF.

The chain recombines TRBV10-3 with TRBJ2-2, with a possible D match to TRBD2 (5 bases). Germline V gives CDR1 ENHRY, CDR2 SYGVKD. The CDR3 length is 13 residues. Between the trimmed V and J ends, which lost 4 bases and 5 bases, there was a span of 8 bases. The CDR3 DNA sequence: TGTGCCATCAGTGTTGGCGGGACCGGGGAGCTGTTTTTT. As protein: CAISVGGTGELFF.

This clone has just a few counts. J is TRBJ2-7 and V is TRBV27, with 8 positions matching TRBD2. J was trimmed by 6 bases and V by 6 bases; bases with no gene match: 10. The CDR3 is 14 residues long. The germline V gene has CDR1 MNHEY and CDR2 SMNVEV (reference sequence). Here the CDR3 reads CASSYGGVWAEQYF. DNA of the CDR3: TGTGCCAGCAGCTACGGGGGGGTGTGGGCCGAGCAGTACTTC.

This clone came up a few times. The chain recombines TRBV7-9 with TRBJ2-2; D perhaps matches TRBD2 (5 bases). Germline-derived CDR1 and CDR2 are SEHNR and FQNEAQ (reference sequence). The CDR3 is 15 residues long. V was cut by 5 bases and J by 1 base, with 11 bases left in between. CDR3 loop: CASSGLRENTGELFF. The CDR3 DNA reads TGTGCCAGCAGCGGCTTGAGGGAGAACACCGGGGAGCTGTTTTTT. The full variable domain, completed using reference TRBV7-9 and TRBJ2-2, is DTGVSQNPRHKITKRGQNVTFRCDPISEHNRLYWYRQTLGQGPEFLTYFQNEAQLEKSRLLSDRFSAERPKGSFSTLEIQRTEQGDSAMYLCASSGLRENTGELFFGEGSRLTVL.

By proportion, this clone is medium-sized. The chain employs TRBV19 and TRBJ1-1; 11 nucleotides line up with TRBD1. Germline lookup yields CDR1 LNHDA and CDR2 SQIVND (reference sequence). After removal of 4 bases from V and 3 bases from J, the junction contained 4 bases not matched to a gene. The CDR3 sequence is 15 residues long. The CDR3 is CASSTGTGGYTEAFF. The CDR3 DNA reads as TGTGCCAGTAGTACGGGGACAGGGGGATACACTGAAGCTTTCTTT.

In its sample, this clone was seen a few times. V and J are TRBV19 and TRBJ1-2, with D uncertain. Germline V gene data show CDR1 as LNHDA and CDR2 as SQIVND (reference sequence). The V end was cut by 4 bases, the J end by 5 bases, with 8 bases between. The CDR3 covers 12 residues. CDR3 sequence (DNA): TGTGCCAGTAGTACAGACCCGTATGGCTACACCTTC. Translated: CASSTDPYGYTF.

This clone was counted only a few times. The chain carries TRBV11-3 and TRBJ2-1; 14 nucleotides line up with TRBD2. The CDR3 consists of 16 residues. With 0 bases clipped from V and 10 bases from J, the junction kept 5 bases outside the gene matches. The germline CDR1 and CDR2 sequences are SGHNT and YENEEA. The CDR3 region has the DNA TGTGCCAGCAGCTTAGAAGGGGGACTAGCGGGGGAGGAGCAGTTCTTC. Protein sequence: CASSLEGGLAGEEQFF.